Presented here are 12 T cell receptor beta chains from one specimen sequenced in a study of radiotherapy plus CTLA-4 blockade in lung cancer. Method: immunoSEQ multiplex PCR; TCRdb's copy keeps in-frame clones and lacks some. Of 2,500 to 3,500 clones detected, more than 70% appear once; the ten largest clones hold about 4%. This specimen was tumor tissue, taken from a patient treated with radiotherapy plus ipilimumab. These TCRs come from a human donor with non-small cell lung cancer that progressed on radiotherapy plus ipilimumab.

The genes are TRBV5-1 and TRBJ2-2; a possible D gene is TRBD2 (6 bases). The CDR3 loop spans 15 amino acids. Germline CDR1 and CDR2: SGHRS and YFSETQ. The germline V and J ends were trimmed by 4 bases and 6 bases, with 16 bases remaining between them. The CDR3: CASSPKSAGPGELFF. CDR3 bases: TGCGCCAGCAGCCCCAAAAGCGCGGGACCCGGGGAGCTGTTTTTT.

The chain combines TRBV4-1 with TRBJ2-2; a possible D gene is TRBD1 (5 bases). This CDR3 region has 16 residues. In germline, CDR1 is MGHRA, CDR2 YSYEKL. The germline V and J ends were trimmed by 4 bases and 0 bases, with 12 bases remaining between them. Written as DNA, the CDR3 is TGCGCCAGCAGCCTAGGGGCACTATCGAACACCGGGGAGCTGTTTTTT. This gives the protein CASSLGALSNTGELFF.

This clone was seen once. V gene TRBV7-6 combines with J gene TRBJ2-3, with D uncertain. V was shortened by 2 bases and J by 2 bases, with 8 bases between the two germline ends. Germline CDR1 reads SGHVS; CDR2 reads FNYEAQ. The length of the CDR3 is 14 residues. The CDR3 nucleotides are TGTGCCAGCAGCTTATATTACTACACAGATACGCAGTATTTT. This gives the protein CASSLYYYTDTQYF.

The CDR3 region is CASSQDRGEKLFF. The CDR3 coding sequence is TGCGCCAGCAGCCAAGATAGGGGCGAAAAACTGTTTTTT. V and J are TRBV4-3 and TRBJ1-4, with a weak D call TRBD1 (5 bases). With 0 bases removed from V and 8 bases from J, the gap between germline ends came to 7 bases. The CDR3 totals 13 residues. Looked up from germline, CDR1 is LGHNA and CDR2 is YSLEER.

The chain links TRBV5-6 to TRBJ1-2, with D unresolved. CDR3 size: 15 residues. Trimming cost V 0 bases and J 3 bases, with 12 bases left between them. CDR1 is SGHDT, CDR2 YYEEEE, per germline. CDR3 in amino acids: CASSLGLRTYYGYTF. The CDR3 DNA sequence: TGTGCCAGCAGCTTGGGCTTAAGGACTTACTATGGCTACACCTTC.

This clone appeared once. The chain carries TRBV10-2 and TRBJ2-2; TRBD2 matches at 13 bases. The V gene end was trimmed by 6 bases and the J gene end by 0 bases; junction bases not matched to a gene: 10. This CDR3 is built from 19 residues. CDR1 is WSHSY, CDR2 SAAADI, per germline. CDR3 in DNA: TGCGCCAGCAGAAGCCCGGGACTAGCGGGGAGTGCGAACACCGGGGAGCTGTTTTTT. Protein sequence: CASRSPGLAGSANTGELFF.

The chain couples TRBV12-5 to TRBJ2-5; D not resolved. With 0 bases removed from V and 2 bases from J, the gap between germline ends came to 4 bases. Looked up from germline, CDR1 is LGHNT and CDR2 is FRNRAP. The CDR3 covers 13 residues. The CDR3, as DNA: TGTGCTAGTGGTTTGGTCTTACAAGAGACCCAGTACTTC. This encodes CASGLVLQETQYF.

This clone occurred once. This chain joins TRBV21-1 and TRBJ1-3; TRBD1 reflects the table's D call only, with no check against the DNA. TRBV21-1 has pseudogene status. The CDR3 runs 15 residues. The CDR3 loop reads CASNGAGNSGNTIYF. Here the CDR3 DNA reads TGTGCCAGCAATGGAGCAGGGAACTCTGGAAACACCATATATTTT.

This chain connects TRBV18 to TRBJ2-1; a possible D gene is TRBD2 (6 bases). The CDR3 is 13 amino acids. V lost 3 bases to trimming and J lost 7 bases, with 10 bases between them. Germline V gives CDR1 KGHSH, CDR2 LQKENI. The CDR3 nucleotides read TGTGCCAGCTCACCCGTCCGGGGGAATGAGCAGTTCTTC. Translated, it gives CASSPVRGNEQFF.

This clone was counted between two and nine times. The chain links TRBV6-5 to TRBJ2-7; 7 nucleotides agree with TRBD2. There are 11 residues in the CDR3. Germline CDR1 MNHEY, CDR2 SVGAGI. With V trimmed by 4 bases and J by 11 bases, 5 bases remained unmatched. This CDR3 is CASSSTREEYF. The CDR3 DNA reads as TGTGCCAGCAGTTCTACACGGGAGGAGTACTTC.

In this sample, this clone turned up once. The genes are TRBV19 and TRBJ1-1; D is ambiguous. Trimming pared 1 base from V and 1 base from J, leaving 7 bases between. The CDR3 is 14 residues long. Germline CDR1 is LNHDA and CDR2 is SQIVND (reference sequence). CDR3 amino acids: CASSIGTRNTEAFF. For the CDR3, the DNA is TGTGCCAGTAGTATAGGTACCCGGAACACTGAAGCTTTCTTT.

This clone has only one observation. This chain uses TRBV7-2 with TRBJ2-1, with D perhaps matching TRBD2 (5 bases). In germline, CDR1 is SGHTA, CDR2 FQGNSA. The V end was cut by 5 bases, the J end by 5 bases, with 13 bases between. CDR3 length: 14 residues. CDR3: CASSTGFLDNEQFF. CDR3 DNA sequence: TGTGCCAGCAGCACGGGATTCCTAGACAATGAGCAGTTCTTC. The whole variable domain, filled in from reference TRBV7-2 and TRBJ2-1, reads GAGVSQSPSNKVTEKGKDVELRCDPISGHTALYWYRQSLGQGLEFLIYFQGNSAPDKSGLPSDRFSAERTGGSVSTLTIQRTQQEDSAVYLCASSTGFLDNEQFFGPGTRLTVL.